The clone carrying this T cell receptor (beta chain) was observed at least ten times. This sample was included in a study of breast tumors, draining lymph nodes, adjacent tissues. CDR3 size: 14 residues. Trimming shortened V by 6 bases and J by 0 bases, and 10 bases separated the two germline ends. Looked up from germline, CDR1 is MDHEN and CDR2 is SYDVKM. TCRdb re-derived calls from the multiplex PCR reads in MiXCR, one entry per CDR3 protein. This table has under 250,000 distinct CDR3 sequences, roughly 30% appearing once. Axillary draining lymph nodes of breast cancer patients supplied the node samples.

This chain links TRBV28 with TRBJ2-3, with a weak D call TRBD2 (5 bases). The sequenced sample consisted of axillary lymph node tissue. This TCR was sampled from a female donor with breast cancer. Some clones in this sample may be carry-over from other donors' samples. In DNA, the CDR3 is TGTGCCAGCAGCCTCTGGACTAGCACAGATACGCAGTATTTT. This codes for CASSLWTSTDTQYF. Drawing the rest from reference TRBV28 and TRBJ2-3, the complete variable domain is DVKVTQSSRYLVKRTGEKVFLECVQDMDHENMFWYRQDPGLGLRLIYFSYDVKMKEKGDIPEGYSVSREKKERFSLILESASTNQTSMYLCASSLWTSTDTQYFGPGTRLTVL.